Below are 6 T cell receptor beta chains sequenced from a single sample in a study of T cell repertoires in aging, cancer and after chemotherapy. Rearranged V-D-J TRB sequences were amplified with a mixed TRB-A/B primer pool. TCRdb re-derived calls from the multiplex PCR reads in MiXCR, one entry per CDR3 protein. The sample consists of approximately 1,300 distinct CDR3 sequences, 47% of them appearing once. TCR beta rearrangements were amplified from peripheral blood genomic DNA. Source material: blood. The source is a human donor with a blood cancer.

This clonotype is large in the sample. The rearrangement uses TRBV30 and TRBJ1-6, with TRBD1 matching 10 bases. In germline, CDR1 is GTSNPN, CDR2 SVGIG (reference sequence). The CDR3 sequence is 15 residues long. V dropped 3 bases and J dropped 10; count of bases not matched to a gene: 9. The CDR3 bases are TGTGCCTGGAGGGCCACCGGGACAGGGGTCTCACCCCTCCACTTT. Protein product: CAWRATGTGVSPLHF.

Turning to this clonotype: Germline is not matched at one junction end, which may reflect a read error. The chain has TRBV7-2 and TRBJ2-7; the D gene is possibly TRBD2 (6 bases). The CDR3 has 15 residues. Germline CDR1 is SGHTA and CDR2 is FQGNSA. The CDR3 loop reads CASSLGAGSSYEQYF. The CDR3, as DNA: TGTGCTAGCAGCTTAGGGGCGGGGAGCTCCTACGAGCAGTACTTC.

The CDR3 nucleotides read TGCAGTGCTAGAGATGGGACAGGTCGTAACTATGGCTACACCTTC. It is translated as CSARDGTGRNYGYTF. The chain links TRBV20-1 to TRBJ1-2, with 8 nucleotides matching TRBD1. V dropped 0 bases and J dropped 1; count of bases not matched to a gene: 4. The CDR3 runs 15 residues. Germline lookup yields CDR1 DFQATT and CDR2 SNEGSKA (reference sequence).

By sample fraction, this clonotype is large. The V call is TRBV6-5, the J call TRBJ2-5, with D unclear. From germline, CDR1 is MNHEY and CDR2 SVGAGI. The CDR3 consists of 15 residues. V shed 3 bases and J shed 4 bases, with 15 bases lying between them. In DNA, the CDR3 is TGTGCCAGCAGTTATCAACAGACTCCCGGAGAGACCCAGTACTTC. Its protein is CASSYQQTPGETQYF.

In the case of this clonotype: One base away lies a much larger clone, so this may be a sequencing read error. CDR3 bases: TGTGCCAGCAGCTTGGGCTCTGGGACCAACGTCCTGACTTTC. Protein sequence: CASSLGSGTNVLTF. This sequence joins TRBV7-6 and TRBJ2-6; D gene uncertain. This CDR3 region has 14 residues. Germline values: CDR1 SGHVS, CDR2 FNYEAQ.

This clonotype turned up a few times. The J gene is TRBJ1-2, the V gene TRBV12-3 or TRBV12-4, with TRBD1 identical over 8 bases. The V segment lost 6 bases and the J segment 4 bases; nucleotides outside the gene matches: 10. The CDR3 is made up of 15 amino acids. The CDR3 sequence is CASSVQGAHAYGYTF. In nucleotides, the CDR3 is TGTGCCAGCAGCGTTCAGGGGGCGCATGCCTATGGCTACACCTTC.